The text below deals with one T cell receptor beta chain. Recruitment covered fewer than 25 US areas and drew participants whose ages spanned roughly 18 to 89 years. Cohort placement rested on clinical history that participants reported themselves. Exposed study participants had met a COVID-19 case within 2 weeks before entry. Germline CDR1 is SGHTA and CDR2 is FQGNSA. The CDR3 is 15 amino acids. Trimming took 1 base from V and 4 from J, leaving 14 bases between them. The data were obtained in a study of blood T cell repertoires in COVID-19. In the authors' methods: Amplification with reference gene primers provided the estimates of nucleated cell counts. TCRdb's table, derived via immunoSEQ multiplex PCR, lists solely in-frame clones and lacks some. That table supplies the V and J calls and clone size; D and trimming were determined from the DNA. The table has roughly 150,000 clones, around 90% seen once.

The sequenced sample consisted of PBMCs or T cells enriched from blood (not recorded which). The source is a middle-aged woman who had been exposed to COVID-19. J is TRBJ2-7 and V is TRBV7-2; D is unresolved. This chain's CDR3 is CASSLELITGYEQYF. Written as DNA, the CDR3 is TGTGCCAGCAGCTTAGAATTGATCACTGGTTACGAGCAGTACTTC.